These 21 T cell receptor beta chains came from one sample sequenced in a study of cytomegalovirus exposure and HLA in healthy donors. Vbeta (60) and Jbeta (13) primers were used in the PCR. Only in-frame clones appear in the TCRdb table, and some are missing; sequencing was by immunoSEQ multiplex PCR. The sample contains around 160,000 clones, just under 75% of which appear only once. Sequenced input: PBMCs. The receptors derive from a woman under 30 in good health and CMV-seronegative.

This clone was recorded a few times. CDR3 amino acids: CASSEAGGTDYYEQYF. CDR3 sequence (DNA): TGTGCCAGCAGTGAAGCGGGTGGGACAGATTACTACGAGCAGTACTTC. The chain combines TRBV6-1 with TRBJ2-7; 7 bases align to TRBD1. The CDR3 contains 16 residues. J was trimmed by 3 bases and V by 0 bases; bases with no gene match: 8. Germline V gives CDR1 MNHNS, CDR2 SASEGT.

This clone has more than one count but fewer than ten. The chain uses TRBV12-5 and TRBJ2-5; possibly TRBD1 for D (5 bases). V was shortened by 5 bases and J by 6 bases, with 13 bases between the two germline ends. Germline V gene sequence: CDR1 LGHNT, CDR2 FRNRAP. This CDR3 has 13 residues. DNA for the CDR3: TGTGCTAGTGGTCCCCCAGGGCGAAAGACCCAGTACTTC. Amino acids: CASGPPGRKTQYF.

The chain is built from TRBV18 and TRBJ1-5; unclear D gene. V was pared by 1 base and J by 1 base, with 11 bases between. CDR3 length equals 16 residues. The V gene's germline CDR1 is KGHSH and CDR2 LQKENI. This chain's CDR3 is CASSPRFSLSNQPQHF. The CDR3 nucleotides are TGTGCCAGCTCACCACGCTTTTCACTGAGCAATCAGCCCCAGCATTTT.

This clone has a single count. The rearrangement joins TRBV4-3 to TRBJ1-1; D is ambiguous. The CDR3 sequence is 14 residues long. The V gene lost 1 base and the J gene lost 5 bases, with 11 bases spanning the gap. The germline V gene has CDR1 LGHNA and CDR2 YSLEER. DNA for the CDR3: TGCGCCAGCAGCCAAGTTCCGGGTCTTACTGAAGCTTTCTTT. Residues: CASSQVPGLTEAFF.

This chain links TRBV27 with TRBJ1-5, with D hard to call. This CDR3 spans 14 amino acids. Trimming pared 6 bases from V and 5 bases from J, leaving 14 bases between. The germline gives CDR1 MNHEY, CDR2 SMNVEV (reference sequence). DNA for the CDR3: TGTGCCAGCAGCTTGGCCTTTTTCGATCAGCCCCAGCATTTT. It specifies CASSLAFFDQPQHF.

The chain carries TRBV7-9 and TRBJ1-4, with D tentatively TRBD1 (5 bases). The CDR3 totals 15 residues. CDR1 and CDR2 from the germline V gene are SEHNR and FQNEAQ (reference sequence). The germline V and J ends were trimmed by 5 bases and 4 bases, with 14 bases remaining between them. The CDR3 nucleotides are TGTGCCAGCAGCCGGCGCAGGGTTGGTAATGAAAAACTGTTTTTT. Translation: CASSRRRVGNEKLFF.

This clone has only a few counts. The chain uses TRBV19 and TRBJ2-7, with 7 bases matching TRBD1. Germline lookup yields CDR1 LNHDA and CDR2 SQIVND (reference sequence). This CDR3 spans 14 amino acids. Trimming cost V 3 bases and J 1 base; bases outside gene matches: 3. In DNA, the CDR3 is TGTGCCAGTAGTATTAACAGGGGATCCTACGAGCAGTACTTC. It codes for CASSINRGSYEQYF.

This clone was detected a few times. This chain links TRBV7-6 with TRBJ2-1; the D gene is possibly TRBD2 (7 bases). Germline assignment: CDR1 SGHVS and CDR2 FNYEAQ. The V gene lost 7 bases and the J gene lost 4 bases, with 17 bases spanning the gap. The CDR3 consists of 15 residues. The CDR3 loop is CASNSLGGGYNEQFF. In DNA, the CDR3 is TGTGCCAGCAACTCCCTAGGGGGGGGATACAATGAGCAGTTCTTC.

Comment on this clone: Sequence at one end of the junction differs from germline and may be a read error. This chain connects TRBV5-6 to TRBJ2-1; perhaps TRBD1 as D (6 bases). From germline, CDR1 is SGHDT and CDR2 YYEEEE. CDR3 size: 17 residues. CDR3 nucleotide sequence: TGTGCCAGCATCCGTAGCCCAGGGGCGATGGGTGGGAATGAGCGGTTCTTC. Translated, it gives CASIRSPGAMGGNERFF.

This chain connects TRBV9 to TRBJ1-1; 9 bases are a match to TRBD1. The junction had 8 bases not matched to a gene; V was cut back by 3 bases and J by 5 bases. In germline, CDR1 is SGDLS, CDR2 YYNGEE. This CDR3 has 15 amino acids. The CDR3 DNA reads as TGTGCCAGCAGCGCTCAGGGACAGGGAAGGACTGAAGCTTTCTTT. Protein product: CASSAQGQGRTEAFF.

The chain recombines TRBV6-1 with TRBJ2-3, with TRBD2 matching 10 bases. This CDR3 is built from 16 residues. Germline V CDR1 and CDR2: MNHNS, SASEGT. With V trimmed by 1 base and J by 1 base, 2 bases remained unmatched. CDR3 sequence reads: CASSEVLAGGTDTQYF. In nucleotides, the CDR3 is TGTGCCAGCAGTGAAGTTCTAGCGGGGGGCACAGATACGCAGTATTTT.

This rearrangement joins TRBV12-5 to TRBJ2-7, with a tentative D call TRBD1 (6 bases). The CDR3 loop spans 17 amino acids. Per the germline V gene, CDR1 is LGHNT and CDR2 is FRNRAP. V dropped 9 bases and J dropped 0 bases, with 24 bases sitting between them. The CDR3 nucleotides read TGTGCTAGAATAATGGGACACCTTAGTTTAAGCTCCTACGAGCAGTACGTC. It is translated as CARIMGHLSLSSYEQYV.

The chain employs TRBV7-2 and TRBJ1-2; 8 positions agree with TRBD1. This CDR3 region has 15 residues. The trim removed 7 bases at V and 6 bases at J, leaving 13 bases unmatched. In germline, CDR1 is SGHTA, CDR2 FQGNSA. CDR3 DNA sequence: TGTGCCAGCATCATTGCCAGGGGGCTTGGTCATGGCTACACCTTC. The encoded protein is CASIIARGLGHGYTF.

The chain recombines TRBV10-2 with TRBJ2-7; tentatively, D is TRBD2 (6 bases). This CDR3 is built from 14 residues. Trimming pared 4 bases from V and 5 bases from J, leaving 15 bases between. Germline lookup yields CDR1 WSHSY and CDR2 SAAADI. CDR3 region: CASSVSLAFDEQYV. CDR3 nucleotides: TGCGCCAGCAGTGTATCTCTAGCGTTCGACGAGCAGTACGTC.

J is TRBJ2-1 and V is TRBV7-9; TRBD2 matches 8 bases. The CDR3 totals 16 residues. V lost 5 bases to trimming and J lost 1 base; unmatched junction nucleotides: 7. Germline-derived CDR1 and CDR2 are SEHNR and FQNEAQ (reference sequence). The CDR3 loop reads CASSKGLAVSYNEQFF. CDR3 nucleotide sequence: TGTGCCAGCAGCAAAGGACTAGCCGTGTCCTACAATGAGCAGTTCTTC.

J is TRBJ2-2 and V is TRBV10-3; weak D call: TRBD1 (5 bases). Per the germline V gene, CDR1 is ENHRY and CDR2 is SYGVKD. This CDR3 has 17 residues. V was pared by 0 bases and J by 0 bases, with 11 bases between. The CDR3 region is CAISESTPGTNTGELFF. The CDR3 DNA follows: TGTGCCATCAGTGAGTCGACCCCAGGGACGAACACCGGGGAGCTGTTTTTT.

The chain employs TRBV11-3 and TRBJ2-1; TRBD1 matches 7 bases. Germline trimming cut 1 base from V and 6 bases from J; bases unmatched to any gene: 6. The germline V gene has CDR1 SGHNT and CDR2 YENEEA. CDR3 length equals 15 residues. CDR3 sequence (DNA): TGTGCCAGCAGCTTAGCTGGGACAGAATTCAATGAGCAGTTCTTC. Translation: CASSLAGTEFNEQFF.

The chain is built from TRBV7-9 and TRBJ1-5; perhaps TRBD1 as D (6 bases). Germline-derived CDR1 and CDR2 are SEHNR and FQNEAQ (reference sequence). This CDR3 has 14 amino acids. Trimming left V 6 bases short and J 2 bases short, with 11 bases between. The CDR3 region is CASSINRGNQPQHF. CDR3 coding DNA: TGTGCCAGCAGTATCAACAGGGGCAATCAGCCCCAGCATTTT.

The DNA for the CDR3 is TGTGCCACCAGCAGACCCCAGTACGAGAACACTGAAGCTTTCTTT. Translating it yields CATSRPQYENTEAFF. The chain has TRBV15 and TRBJ1-1; D is ambiguous. V was pared by 2 bases and J by 1 base, with 11 bases between. The CDR3 length is 15 residues. Germline loops: CDR1 LNHNV, CDR2 YYDKDF (reference sequence).

The chain carries TRBV12-5 and TRBJ1-1; possible D gene TRBD1, 5 bases. Germline V gene lookup returns CDR1 LGHNT and CDR2 FRNRAP. V shed 6 bases and J shed 7 bases, with 18 bases lying between them. This CDR3 is built from 14 residues. The CDR3 loop reads CASGSMHPGGEAFF. DNA of the CDR3: TGTGCTAGTGGCTCTATGCACCCGGGGGGTGAAGCTTTCTTT.

This CDR3 reads CASSQGLTGVGGYTF. CDR3 nucleotides: TGCGCCAGCAGCCAAGGCTTAACAGGGGTAGGGGGCTACACCTTC. V usage is TRBV4-3 and J usage is TRBJ1-2, with 7 bases aligning to TRBD1. The germline CDR1 and CDR2 sequences are LGHNA and YSLEER. Trimming took 1 base from V and 8 from J; bases not matched to a gene: 10. The CDR3 has 15 amino acids.